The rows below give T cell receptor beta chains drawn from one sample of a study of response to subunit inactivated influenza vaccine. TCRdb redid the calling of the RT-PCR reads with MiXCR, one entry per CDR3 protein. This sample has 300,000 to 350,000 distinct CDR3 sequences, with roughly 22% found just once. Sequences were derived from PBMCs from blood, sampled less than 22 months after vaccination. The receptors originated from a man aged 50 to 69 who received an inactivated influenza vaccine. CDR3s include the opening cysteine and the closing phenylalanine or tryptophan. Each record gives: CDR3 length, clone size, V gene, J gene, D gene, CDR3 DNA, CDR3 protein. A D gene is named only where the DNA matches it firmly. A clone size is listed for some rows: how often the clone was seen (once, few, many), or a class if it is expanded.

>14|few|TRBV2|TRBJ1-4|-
TGTGCCAGCAGTGAGGGCAGGGCTAATGAAAAACTGTTTTTT
CASSEGRANEKLFF
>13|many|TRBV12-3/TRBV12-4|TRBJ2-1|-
TGTGCCAGCAGCCTCCCGCCTAACAATGAGCAGTTCTTC
CASSLPPNNEQFF
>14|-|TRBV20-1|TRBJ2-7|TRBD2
TGCAGTGCTAGAGACGAGGGGACTAGCGCCGAGCAGTACTTC
CSARDEGTSAEQYF
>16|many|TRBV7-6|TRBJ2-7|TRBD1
TGTGCCAGCAGCCCCGGCCGAGGGACAGGGAAGTCCGAGCAGTACTTC
CASSPGRGTGKSEQYF
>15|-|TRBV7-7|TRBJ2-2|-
TGTGCTAGCAGCGGGGCCGCAGGGGGTTCCGGGGAGCTGTTTTTT
CASSGAAGGSGELFF
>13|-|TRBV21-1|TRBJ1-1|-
TGTACCAGCCCTGGGAGGGGAGACACTGAAGCTTTCTTT
CTSPGRGDTEAFF
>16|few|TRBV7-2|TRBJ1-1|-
TGTGCCAGCAGCTTAGTAGTGGCGCGGGGTGGAACTGAAGCTTTCTTT
CASSLVVARGGTEAFF
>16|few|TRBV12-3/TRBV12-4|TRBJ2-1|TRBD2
TGTGCCAGCAGTTTCCCCGGGGGACTAGCGCTCAATGAGCAGTTCTTC
CASSFPGGLALNEQFF
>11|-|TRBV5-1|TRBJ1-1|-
TGCGCCAGCGGCGAATCTACGGGGGCTTTCTTT
CASGESTGAFF
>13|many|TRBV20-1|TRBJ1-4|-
TGCAGTGCCGGTGCCGGGACTAATGAAAAACTGTTTTTT
CSAGAGTNEKLFF
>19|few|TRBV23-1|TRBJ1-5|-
TGCGCCAGCAGTCAATCGGCTTCGTTTGGGGCAGTTAAAAATCAGCCCCAGCATTTT
CASSQSASFGAVKNQPQHF
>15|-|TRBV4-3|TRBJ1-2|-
TGCGCCAGCAGCCAAGATATGCAGGCCCCCTATGGCTACACCTTC
CASSQDMQAPYGYTF
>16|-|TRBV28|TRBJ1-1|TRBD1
TGTGCCAGCAGTTTGAGACAGGGTGGTGTGAACACTGAAGCTTTCTTT
CASSLRQGGVNTEAFF
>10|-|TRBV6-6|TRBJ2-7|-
TGTGCCAGCGGGGGATACGAGCAGTACTTC
CASGGYEQYF
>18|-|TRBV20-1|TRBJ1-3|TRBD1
TGCAGTGCTAGAGATCGACAGGGGAAAGACTCGTCTGGAAACACCATATATTTT
CSARDRQGKDSSGNTIYF
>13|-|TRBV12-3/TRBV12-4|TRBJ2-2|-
TGTGCCAGCAGGCCCAGGAACACCGGGGAGCTGTTTTTT
CASRPRNTGELFF
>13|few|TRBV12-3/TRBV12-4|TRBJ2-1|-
TGTGCCAGCAGTTCAGGGTTAGGCAATGAGCAGTTCTTC
CASSSGLGNEQFF
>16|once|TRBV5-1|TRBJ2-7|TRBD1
TGCGCCAGCAGCCGGAATCCGGGACAGATCACCTACGAGCAGTACTTC
CASSRNPGQITYEQYF
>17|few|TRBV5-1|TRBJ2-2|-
TGCGCCAGCAGCTTGTCGACACGGTTTAGTACAGCCGGGGAGCTGTTTTTT
CASSLSTRFSTAGELFF
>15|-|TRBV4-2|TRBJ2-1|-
TGTGCCAGCAGCCAAGATGGTCTAGTGCGGCTGGGGCAGTTCTTC
CASSQDGLVRLGQFF
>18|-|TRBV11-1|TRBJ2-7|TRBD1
TGTGCCAGCAGCTCTCGGGACAGGGCCCTCTCGAGCTCCTACGAGCAGTACTTC
CASSSRDRALSSSYEQYF
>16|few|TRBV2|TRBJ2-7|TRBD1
TGTGCCAGCAGTGAAGGCGAACAGGGGTTTTTCTACGAGCAGTACTTC
CASSEGEQGFFYEQYF
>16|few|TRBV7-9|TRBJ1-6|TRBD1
TGTGCCAGCAGCGGGGGGAAGACAGGGATTAATTCACCCCTCCACTTT
CASSGGKTGINSPLHF
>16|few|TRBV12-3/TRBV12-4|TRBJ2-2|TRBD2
TGTGCCAGCAGCTCTAGCGGGGGGGATTACACCGGGGAGCTGTTTTTT
CASSSSGGDYTGELFF
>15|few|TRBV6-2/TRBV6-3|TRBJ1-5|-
TGTGCCAGCAGTTACCTTCAGGGACCTGGCCAGCCCCAGCATTTT
CASSYLQGPGQPQHF
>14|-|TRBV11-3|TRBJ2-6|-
TGTGCCAGCAGCCCCAGTGTAGGGGCCAACGTCCTGACTTTC
CASSPSVGANVLTF
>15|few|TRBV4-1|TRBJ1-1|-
TGCGCCAACAACCGAAGAGGGGACCTGGGAGCTGAAGCTTTCTTT
CANNRRGDLGAEAFF
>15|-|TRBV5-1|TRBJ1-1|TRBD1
TGCGCCAGCAGCTACGGAACAGGGGAGAGCACTGAAGCTTTCTTT
CASSYGTGESTEAFF
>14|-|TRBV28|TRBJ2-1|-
TGTGCCAGCAGTTTTTGGCAGCAGGGAAATGAGCAGTTATTC
CASSFWQQGNEQLF
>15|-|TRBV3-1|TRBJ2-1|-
TGTGCCAGCAGCCAAGAATGGCAGGGGAGAAATGAGCAGTTCTTC
CASSQEWQGRNEQFF
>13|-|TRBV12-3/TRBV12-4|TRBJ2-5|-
TGTGCCAGCAGCTCCGGGGGGCGGCAGACCCAGTACTTC
CASSSGGRQTQYF
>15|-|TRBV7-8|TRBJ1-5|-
TGTGCCAGCAGCTTAGGATACAGGGCGGGTCAGCCCCAGCATTTC
CASSLGYRAGQPQHF
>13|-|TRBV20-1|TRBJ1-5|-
TGCAGTGCTAGTGGGGCAGGGGATCAGCCCCAGCATTTT
CSASGAGDQPQHF
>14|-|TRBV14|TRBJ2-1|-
TGTGCCAGCAGCCAAGTCGGGTACGGCAATGAGCAGTTCTTC
CASSQVGYGNEQFF
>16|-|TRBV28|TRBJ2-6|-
TGTGCCAGCAGTTCTAACAGGGCTTCTGGGGCCAACGTCCTGACTTTC
CASSSNRASGANVLTF
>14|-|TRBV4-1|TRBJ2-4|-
TGCGCCAGCAGCCAGACCGGGTTCAAAAACATTCAGTACTTC
CASSQTGFKNIQYF
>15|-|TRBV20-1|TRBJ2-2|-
TGCAGTGCTAGAAACAAACCCGGGGAGTCCGGGGAGCTGTTTTTT
CSARNKPGESGELFF
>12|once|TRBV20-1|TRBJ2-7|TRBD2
TGCAGTGCACAGCGGGAGTGGAGCGAGCAGTACTTC
CSAQREWSEQYF
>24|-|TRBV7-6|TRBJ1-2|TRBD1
TGTGCCAGCGATGAGAACGGGACAGACAAGTTTAAAAACCGCTTGAACTTTTTAAACTATGGCTACACCTTC
CASDENGTDKFKNRLNFLNYGYTF
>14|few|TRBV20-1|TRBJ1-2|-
TGCAGTGCTAGAGAGGGACTTGGATTCTATGGCTACACCTTC
CSAREGLGFYGYTF
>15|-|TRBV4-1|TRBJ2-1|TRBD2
TGCGCCAGCAGTCTAGGACTAGGCTTTTACAATGAGCAGTTCTTC
CASSLGLGFYNEQFF